This TCR beta chain was captured by sequencing in a study of T-cell memory formation after mild COVID-19. Constant-segment primers were used for 5'RACE, and the resulting TCR alpha and TCR beta cDNA libraries carried sample barcodes and UMIs. TCRdb reanalysed the 5' RACE reads using MiXCR and keeps one entry per CDR3 protein. The table lists roughly 610,000 distinct CDR3 sequences, roughly a sixth of them singletons. The CDR3 has 17 residues. Germline V CDR1 and CDR2: KGHDR, SFDVKD. Trimming cost V 5 bases and J 2 bases; bases outside gene matches: 10. The rearrangement uses TRBV24-1 and TRBJ2-3, with 9 bases identical to TRBD2. The clonotype originates from an adult woman who had mild COVID-19 (a few samples of this study predate the infection). Cell type and time point are not known. Material for sequencing was PBMCs or a T cell subset sorted from them (not recorded which). In DNA form, the CDR3 reads TGTGCCACCAGTGTTCTGACTAGCGGCGTACACACAGATACGCAGTATTTT. Protein sequence: CATSVLTSGVHTDTQYF.